Below, 12 T cell receptor beta chains from the same sample are listed, as sequenced in a study of preoperative IRX-2 immunotherapy in early breast cancer. Indicated treatment: preoperative locoregional IRX-2 cytokine immunotherapy. The table came from immunoSEQ multiplex PCR; TCRdb's copy has only in-frame clones and leaves some out. Among fewer than 70,000 clones, 94% were seen once, and the ten largest hold under 2%. The specimen was collected from a patient treated with IRX-2 immunotherapy. The source of these receptors is a human donor with breast cancer.

The J gene is TRBJ1-2, the V gene TRBV5-4; D possibly corresponds to TRBD1 (5 bases). This CDR3 has 14 amino acids. The germline V gene has CDR1 SGHNT and CDR2 YYREEE (reference sequence). Trimming left V 1 base short and J 4 bases short, with 11 bases between. The CDR3 loop is CASSLLGDGYGYTF. CDR3 in DNA: TGTGCCAGCAGCTTGCTAGGGGATGGCTATGGCTACACCTTC.

The chain has TRBV29-1 and TRBJ1-1; tentative D call: TRBD1 (5 bases). Trimming took 6 bases from V and 1 from J, leaving 9 bases between them. In germline, CDR1 is SQVTM, CDR2 ANQGSEA. This CDR3 is built from 12 residues. In DNA, the CDR3 is TGCAGCGTGAGGGGACGGAACACTGAAGCTTTCTTT. Translation gives CSVRGRNTEAFF.

This chain links TRBV19 with TRBJ2-6, with D perhaps matching TRBD1 (6 bases). Germline V gene sequence: CDR1 LNHDA, CDR2 SQIVND (reference sequence). Trimming removed 7 bases from V and 0 bases from J, with 16 bases in between. The CDR3 is 17 residues long. This CDR3 reads CASKDSLFISGANVLTF. CDR3 DNA: TGTGCCAGTAAGGACAGTCTCTTCATCTCTGGGGCCAACGTCCTGACTTTC. The whole variable domain, remainder taken from reference TRBV19 and TRBJ2-6, is DGGITQSPKYLFRKEGQNVTLSCEQNLNHDAMYWYRQDPGQGLRLIYYSQIVNDFQKGDIAEGYSVSREKKESFPLTVTSAQKNPTAFYLCASKDSLFISGANVLTFGAGSRLTVL.

CDR3 sequence reads: CATPSGGHQETQYF. The CDR3 DNA sequence: TGTGCCACTCCTAGCGGGGGTCACCAAGAGACCCAGTACTTC. The chain links TRBV7-7 to TRBJ2-5, with TRBD2 matching 10 bases. CDR1 SSHAT and CDR2 FNYEAQ come from the germline V gene (reference sequence). V lost 10 bases to trimming and J lost 0 bases; unmatched junction nucleotides: 5. There are 14 residues in the CDR3.

The V call is TRBV7-9, the J call TRBJ1-4, with a weak D call TRBD1 (6 bases). Germline CDR1 SEHNR, CDR2 FQNEAQ (reference sequence). V lost 5 bases and J 0 bases, leaving 16 bases between the germline ends. This CDR3 is 17 amino acids long. CDR3 sequence reads: CASSPHRVGATNEKLFF. CDR3 in DNA: TGTGCCAGCAGCCCCCACAGGGTAGGGGCAACTAATGAAAAACTGTTTTTT.

The gene calls are TRBV2 and TRBJ2-2, with D uncertain. Germline values: CDR1 SNHLY, CDR2 FYNNEI. V was clipped by 5 bases and J by 2 bases, with 6 bases between them. This CDR3 is 13 amino acids long. The CDR3 DNA sequence: TGTGCCAGCAGTATAGATAACACCGGGGAGCTGTTTTTT. Its translation is CASSIDNTGELFF.

The chain combines TRBV7-2 with TRBJ1-4, with TRBD1 as a possible D gene (5 bases). Trimming removed 3 bases from V and 3 bases from J, with 17 bases in between. The CDR3 sequence is 17 residues long. Germline CDR1 is SGHTA and CDR2 is FQGNSA. The CDR3 reads CASSLGQGRWANEKLFF. The CDR3 DNA reads TGTGCCAGCAGCTTGGGGCAGGGTAGATGGGCTAATGAAAAACTGTTTTTT. The full variable domain, in which reference TRBV7-2 and TRBJ1-4 provide the parts outside the CDR3, is GAGVSQSPSNKVTEKGKDVELRCDPISGHTALYWYRQSLGQGLEFLIYFQGNSAPDKSGLPSDRFSAERTGGSVSTLTIQRTQQEDSAVYLCASSLGQGRWANEKLFFGSGTQLSVL.

This chain uses TRBV11-1 with TRBJ2-5; D is unclear. The J call may be mistaken, given a closer DNA end match to TRBJ2-7. This CDR3 is built from 14 residues. Germline-derived CDR1 and CDR2 are SGHAT and FQDESV (reference sequence). The CDR3 region is CASSLRFSSYEQYF. The CDR3 coding sequence is TGTGCCAGCAGCTTACGGTTCAGCTCCTACGAGCAGTACTTC.

This clone was counted once. The rearrangement links TRBV11-2 to TRBJ1-3, with D perhaps matching TRBD1 (6 bases). The CDR3 totals 14 residues. V dropped 5 bases and J dropped 1 base, with 9 bases sitting between them. Germline assignment: CDR1 SGHAT and CDR2 FQNNGV. The CDR3 spells CASSPRGSGNTIYF. CDR3 DNA: TGTGCCAGCAGCCCCAGGGGATCTGGAAACACCATATATTTT. The whole variable domain, filled in from reference TRBV11-2 and TRBJ1-3, reads EAGVAQSPRYKIIEKRQSVAFWCNPISGHATLYWYQQILGQGPKLLIQFQNNGVVDDSQLPKDRFSAERLKGVDSTLKIQPAKLEDSAVYLCASSPRGSGNTIYFGEGSWLTVV.

The rearrangement joins TRBV7-9 to TRBJ2-3; D gene unclear. This CDR3 is 15 amino acids long. V was shortened by 7 bases and J by 0 bases, with 14 bases between the two germline ends. Germline V lookup: CDR1 SEHNR, CDR2 FQNEAQ (reference sequence). The CDR3 loop reads CASTKSRASTDTQYF. CDR3 coding DNA: TGTGCCAGCACCAAGTCACGGGCTAGCACAGATACGCAGTATTTT.

This chain connects TRBV7-2 to TRBJ2-1; unclear D gene. There are 13 residues in the CDR3. Germline V lookup: CDR1 SGHTA, CDR2 FQGNSA. The V and J ends lost 0 bases and 6 bases respectively, with 6 bases between them. The CDR3 loop reads CASSLALVNEQFF. Here the CDR3 DNA reads TGTGCCAGCAGCTTAGCGCTCGTCAATGAGCAGTTCTTC.

The V and J genes are TRBV27 and TRBJ2-7; 13 nucleotides agree with TRBD2. After removal of 5 bases from V and 0 bases from J, the junction contained 7 bases not matched to a gene. Per germline, CDR1 MNHEY and CDR2 SMNVEV (reference sequence). CDR3 length equals 17 residues. The CDR3 loop reads CASSPRTSGSSSYEQYF. CDR3 coding DNA: TGTGCCAGCAGTCCGCGGACTAGCGGGAGTAGCTCCTACGAGCAGTACTTC.